This paragraph reports one T cell receptor beta chain. Its antigen is not known. This specimen comes from a study of beta chain features in type 1 diabetes. Isolation of CD4+ naive, central memory, regulatory and stem cell-like memory cells was achieved by sorting via CD45RO/CCR7/CD25/CD127/CD95/CD27. Of the isolated RNA, all was reverse transcribed, and so the sequenced material was expressed TCRB transcripts. Some clones are missing from TCRdb's copy, which holds only in-frame ones; the method was immunoSEQ multiplex PCR. The profile shows 250,000 or so clones, about 26% of them singletons. The study, taken as a whole, reports: TCRB CDR3s from Type 1 diabetes patients were moderately but significantly shorter in all four CD4+ subsets.

The CDR3 sequence is 16 residues long. Germline loops: CDR1 SGDLS, CDR2 YYNGEE. Trimming stripped 3 bases from V and 4 bases from J, with 18 bases between. V gene TRBV9 combines with J gene TRBJ2-3, with D possibly matching TRBD2 (6 bases). The origin of this receptor is a man between 25 and 39 years old in good health. What was sequenced was central memory CD4+ T cells from blood. The CDR3 nucleotides read TGTGCCAGCAGCGAAAAGTATGGAGGGCCAGCAGATACGCAGTATTTT. Its protein product is CASSEKYGGPADTQYF.